The text below deals with one T cell receptor beta chain. Its target is not known. The source of the sample is a study of T-cell memory formation after mild COVID-19. Whole-study context: Each donor largely had its own TCR clusters.

General observations from the study: CD8+ contracting clones occupied EMRA, while CD4+ ones occupied mainly CM and EM. Proof of SARS-CoV-2 specificity was absent for the second-wave clones that crested on day 37.

The authors produced TCR alpha and TCR beta cDNA libraries with sample barcodes and UMIs by 5'RACE using constant-segment primers. Via MiXCR, TCRdb re-called the 5' RACE reads, giving one row per CDR3 protein. The table records under 250,000 distinct CDR3 sequences, roughly 10% of them present only once. This CDR3 is built from 18 residues. With 0 bases removed from V and 7 bases from J, the gap between germline ends came to 21 bases. Germline CDR1 KGHDR, CDR2 SFDVKD. This sequence joins TRBV24-1 and TRBJ2-1; TRBD2 is a possible D gene (5 bases). This receptor was identified in a man between 18 and 35 years old who had mild COVID-19 (a few samples of this study predate the infection). Cell type and time point are not known. Sample: PBMCs or a T cell subset sorted from them (not recorded which). CDR3 sequence (DNA): TGTGCCACCAGTGATTTGGCCCATTCGCGGAGGCTACAGAATGAGCAGTTCTTC. Protein: CATSDLAHSRRLQNEQFF.